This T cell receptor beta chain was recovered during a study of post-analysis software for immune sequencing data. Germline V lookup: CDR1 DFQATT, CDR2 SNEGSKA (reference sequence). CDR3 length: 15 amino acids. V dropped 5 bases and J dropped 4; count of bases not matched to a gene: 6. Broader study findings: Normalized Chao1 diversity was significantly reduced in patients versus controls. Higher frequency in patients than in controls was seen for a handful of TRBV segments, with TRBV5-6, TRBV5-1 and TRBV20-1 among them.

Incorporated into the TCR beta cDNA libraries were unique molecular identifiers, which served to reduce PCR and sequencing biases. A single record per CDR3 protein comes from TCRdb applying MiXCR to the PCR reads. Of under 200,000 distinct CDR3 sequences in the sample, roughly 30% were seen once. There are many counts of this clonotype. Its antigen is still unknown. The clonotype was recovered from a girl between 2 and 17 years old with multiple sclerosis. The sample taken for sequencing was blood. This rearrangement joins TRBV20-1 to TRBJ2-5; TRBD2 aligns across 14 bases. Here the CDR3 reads CSAPGLAGATETQYF. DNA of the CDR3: TGCAGTGCTCCGGGACTAGCGGGAGCCACAGAGACCCAGTACTTC.